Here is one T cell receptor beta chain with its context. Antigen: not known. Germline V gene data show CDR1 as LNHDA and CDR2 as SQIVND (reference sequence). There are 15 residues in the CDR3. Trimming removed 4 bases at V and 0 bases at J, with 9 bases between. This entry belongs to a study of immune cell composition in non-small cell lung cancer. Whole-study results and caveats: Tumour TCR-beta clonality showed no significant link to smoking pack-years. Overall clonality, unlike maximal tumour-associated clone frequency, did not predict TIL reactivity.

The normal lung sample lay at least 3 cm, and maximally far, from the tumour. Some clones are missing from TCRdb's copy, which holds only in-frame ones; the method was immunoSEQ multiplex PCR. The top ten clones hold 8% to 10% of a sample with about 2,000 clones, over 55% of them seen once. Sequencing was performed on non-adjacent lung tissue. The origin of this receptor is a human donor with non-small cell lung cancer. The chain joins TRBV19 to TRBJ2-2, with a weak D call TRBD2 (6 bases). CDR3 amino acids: CASSKAGTNTGELFF. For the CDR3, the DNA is TGTGCCAGTAGTAAGGCGGGGACGAACACCGGGGAGCTGTTTTTT.